This T cell receptor (beta chain) was recovered during a study of prognosis after radiotherapy for stage I lung cancer. About this clonotype: This sequence is one base from a far larger clone and is likely a read error.

Genomic DNA was the source, and TCR beta CDR3 was amplified from it by two-round multiplex PCR. With primers specific to each TRBV and TRBJ gene, the first-round PCR was performed. MiXCR, applied by TCRdb to the multiplex PCR reads, yields one record per CDR3 protein. The sample contains approximately 22,000 distinct CDR3 sequences, about 42% of which appear only once. The receptor comes from a donor of 50 years or more with non-small cell lung cancer. The material was PBMCs, obtained before or after stereotactic body radiation therapy (not recorded which).

CDR3 protein: CASTFLSGIYNEQYF. CDR3 nucleotide sequence: TGTGCCAGCACTTTCCTTAGCGGGATCTACAATGAGCAGTACTTC. The chain couples TRBV6-4 to TRBJ2-7; 8 nucleotides align to TRBD2. CDR3 length: 15 residues. J gave up 7 bases and V 7 bases, and 15 bases lay outside the gene matches. Germline V gives CDR1 MRHNA, CDR2 SNTAGT.